Listed here are 17 T cell receptor beta chains from one sample, sequenced in a study of T-cell memory formation after mild COVID-19. One entry per CDR3 protein, called by TCRdb with MiXCR from the 5' RACE reads. The table shows over 120,000 distinct CDR3 sequences, with 25% occurring only once. The sample comprised PBMCs or a T cell subset sorted from them (not recorded which). These receptors all come from an adult woman who had mild COVID-19 (a few samples of this study predate the infection). Cell type and time point are not known.

This clonotype was seen only a few times. The rearrangement links TRBV5-1 to TRBJ1-5; D not certain. The CDR3 is 15 residues long. V dropped 0 bases and J dropped 2 bases, with 9 bases sitting between them. CDR1 and CDR2 (germline): SGHRS, YFSETQ. CDR3 bases: TGCGCCAGCAGCTTGGGAGAAGGTGGCAATCAGCCCCAGCATTTT. Translating it yields CASSLGEGGNQPQHF.

J is TRBJ2-1 and V is TRBV10-3, with TRBD1 matching 11 bases. V lost 5 bases, J lost 0 bases, and 6 bases stayed unmatched. The CDR3 loop spans 17 amino acids. The germline V gene has CDR1 ENHRY and CDR2 SYGVKD. CDR3 loop: CAISSSGTGGSYNEQFF. The CDR3 bases are TGTGCCATCAGTTCCTCCGGGACAGGGGGCTCCTACAATGAGCAGTTCTTC.

This clonotype came up once. The V gene is TRBV29-1, the J gene TRBJ1-2; maybe TRBD1 (5 bases). Between the trimmed V and J ends, which lost 6 bases and 8 bases, there was a span of 13 bases. Germline-derived CDR1 and CDR2 are SQVTM and ANQGSEA. This CDR3 contains 11 residues. CDR3 nucleotides: TGCAGCGTCGTAGAAGGGGCCGGCTACACCTTC. Translating gives CSVVEGAGYTF.

The V gene is TRBV7-7, the J gene TRBJ2-1; possibly TRBD2 for D (5 bases). The CDR3 runs to 14 residues. The germline V gene has CDR1 SSHAT and CDR2 FNYEAQ (reference sequence). Between the trimmed V and J ends, which lost 5 bases and 2 bases, there was a span of 10 bases. CDR3 DNA sequence: TGTGCCAGCAGCGCTAGCCTTGCCTACAATGAGCAGTTCTTC. This codes for CASSASLAYNEQFF.

This clonotype has a handful of counts. Here the CDR3 reads CASSQVSLTSGHSYNEQFF. CDR3 DNA: TGTGCCAGCAGCCAAGTTTCCCTGACTAGCGGCCACTCCTACAATGAGCAGTTCTTC. The chain links TRBV3-1 to TRBJ2-1; 9 nucleotides agree with TRBD2. Germline-derived CDR1 and CDR2 are LGHDT and YNNKEL (reference sequence). Trimming took 1 base from V and 0 from J; bases not matched to a gene: 10. The CDR3 contains 19 residues.

This clonotype was detected only a few times. The chain has TRBV12-3 or TRBV12-4 and TRBJ2-7; D ambiguous. Trimming took off 3 bases at V and 6 bases at J, with 12 bases between the two ends. CDR3 length: 13 residues. CDR3 amino acids: CASSFSPAAEQYF. DNA for the CDR3: TGTGCCAGCAGTTTCTCCCCAGCCGCCGAGCAGTACTTC.

This chain connects TRBV6-5 to TRBJ1-2; D is unresolved. Between the trimmed V and J ends, which lost 2 bases and 8 bases, there was a span of 12 bases. There are 13 residues in the CDR3. Germline V gene data show CDR1 as MNHEY and CDR2 as SVGAGI. CDR3 bases: TGTGCCAGCAGTTACAGCACGTCTAGGGGCTACACCTTC. It is translated as CASSYSTSRGYTF.

The chain carries TRBV12-3 or TRBV12-4 and TRBJ2-3; TRBD2 matches 7 bases. This CDR3 is built from 14 residues. Germline trimming cut 2 bases from V and 6 bases from J; bases unmatched to any gene: 5. This CDR3 reads CASSLLQGGDTQYF. The CDR3, as DNA: TGTGCCAGCAGTTTACTCCAGGGAGGGGATACGCAGTATTTT.

This clonotype was detected only a few times. The V gene is TRBV12-3 or TRBV12-4, the J gene TRBJ2-1; TRBD1 might be the D (6 bases). CDR3 length: 19 amino acids. Trimming stripped 2 bases from V and 2 bases from J, with 22 bases between. This CDR3 is CASSLFPGVGDQAYNEQFF. As DNA, the CDR3 is TGTGCCAGCAGTTTATTTCCAGGGGTAGGCGATCAAGCCTACAATGAGCAGTTCTTC.

Notes on this clonotype: Its ends do not fully match the called genes, so a read error is possible. The gene calls are TRBV25-1 and TRBJ2-3; TRBD1 matches at 8 bases. The CDR3 has 17 residues. Germline CDR1 MGHDK, CDR2 SYGVNS. The CDR3 DNA reads as TGTGCCACCAGTGATTACCACAGGGGGAGTAGCACAGATACGCAGTATTTT. It translates to CATSDYHRGSSTDTQYF.

The sample holds a few counts of this clonotype. V gene TRBV11-2 combines with J gene TRBJ2-7, with D perhaps TRBD2 (6 bases). Germline values: CDR1 SGHAT, CDR2 FQNNGV. This CDR3 contains 14 residues. Trimming pared 5 bases from V and 7 bases from J, leaving 18 bases between. CDR3 region: CASSARDSLGEQYF. In nucleotides, the CDR3 is TGTGCCAGCAGCGCCCGGGACTCCCTTGGGGAGCAGTACTTC.

This sequence joins TRBV6-6 and TRBJ1-6; possible D gene TRBD1, 5 bases. The germline gives CDR1 MNHNY, CDR2 SVGAGI (reference sequence). This CDR3 region has 16 residues. Between the trimmed V and J ends, which lost 6 bases and 7 bases, there was a span of 19 bases. For the CDR3, the DNA is TGTGCCAGCAGCCCCAGGGCCACTGCGCCGAATTCACCCCTCCACTTT. This gives the protein CASSPRATAPNSPLHF.

The V and J genes are TRBV29-1 and TRBJ1-2, with 7 bases matching TRBD1. The CDR3 is made up of 14 amino acids. J was trimmed by 3 bases and V by 3 bases; bases with no gene match: 7. Germline loops: CDR1 SQVTM, CDR2 ANQGSEA. The CDR3 reads CSVDEQGSDYGYTF. DNA for the CDR3: TGCAGCGTTGATGAACAGGGGTCAGACTATGGCTACACCTTC.

This rearrangement joins TRBV24-1 to TRBJ2-2; unclear D gene. The CDR3 is made up of 14 amino acids. Germline CDR1 and CDR2: KGHDR and SFDVKD. V dropped 6 bases and J dropped 1 base, with 8 bases sitting between them. CDR3 protein: CATSPSGNTGELFF. The CDR3 coding sequence is TGTGCCACCAGTCCTTCGGGGAACACCGGGGAGCTGTTTTTT.

In this sample, this clonotype turned up a few times. V usage is TRBV11-2 and J usage is TRBJ1-2; D perhaps matches TRBD1 (6 bases). CDR3 size: 18 residues. The V end lost 1 base, the J end lost 4 bases, and 22 bases lay between the germline ends. CDR1 and CDR2 from the germline V gene are SGHAT and FQNNGV. In DNA form, the CDR3 reads TGTGCCAGCAGCTTAGGGGGCCTGGGGCAGGGGCTTACCTATGGCTACACCTTC. This sequence encodes CASSLGGLGQGLTYGYTF.

This clonotype was observed a few times. The chain has TRBV25-1 and TRBJ2-2; 7 positions agree with TRBD1. Trimming at V came to 10 bases and at J to 12 bases, leaving 5 bases not matched to a gene. The CDR3 covers 10 residues. The V gene's germline CDR1 is MGHDK and CDR2 SYGVNS. The DNA of the CDR3 is TGTGCCACCCGACAGGGCAAGCTGTTTTTT. Protein sequence: CATRQGKLFF.

The chain has TRBV4-1 and TRBJ2-7; D is unresolved. CDR3 length: 14 residues. V was clipped by 3 bases and J by 2 bases, with 11 bases between them. The germline V gene has CDR1 MGHRA and CDR2 YSYEKL. The chain's CDR3 is CASSQGLGTYEQYF. Here the CDR3 DNA reads TGCGCCAGCAGCCAGGGTCTAGGTACCTACGAGCAGTACTTC.